This entry features one T cell receptor beta chain sequence. Per the original methods: Cell counts per sample came from amplifying reference gene primers. Sequencing was performed with immunoSEQ multiplex PCR; in TCRdb, only in-frame clones are kept and a portion is missing. V and J calls plus clone size are reproduced from that table; the DNA served to infer D and trimming. The data contain approximately 280,000 clones, 85% to 90% of them seen just once; the ten biggest clones take up about 4.6%. Trimming left V 8 bases short and J 4 bases short, with 17 bases between. Germline assignment: CDR1 MNHEY and CDR2 SVGAGI. The CDR3 has 14 residues. The data are from a study of blood T cell repertoires in COVID-19.

The chain links TRBV6-5 to TRBJ1-2, with D hard to call. The sequencing input was peripheral blood. The source of this sequence is a man aged 35 to 55 with acute or convalescent COVID-19. The CDR3 is CASGREASGYGYTF. The CDR3 nucleotides read TGTGCCAGCGGCCGCGAGGCCTCGGGCTATGGCTACACCTTC.